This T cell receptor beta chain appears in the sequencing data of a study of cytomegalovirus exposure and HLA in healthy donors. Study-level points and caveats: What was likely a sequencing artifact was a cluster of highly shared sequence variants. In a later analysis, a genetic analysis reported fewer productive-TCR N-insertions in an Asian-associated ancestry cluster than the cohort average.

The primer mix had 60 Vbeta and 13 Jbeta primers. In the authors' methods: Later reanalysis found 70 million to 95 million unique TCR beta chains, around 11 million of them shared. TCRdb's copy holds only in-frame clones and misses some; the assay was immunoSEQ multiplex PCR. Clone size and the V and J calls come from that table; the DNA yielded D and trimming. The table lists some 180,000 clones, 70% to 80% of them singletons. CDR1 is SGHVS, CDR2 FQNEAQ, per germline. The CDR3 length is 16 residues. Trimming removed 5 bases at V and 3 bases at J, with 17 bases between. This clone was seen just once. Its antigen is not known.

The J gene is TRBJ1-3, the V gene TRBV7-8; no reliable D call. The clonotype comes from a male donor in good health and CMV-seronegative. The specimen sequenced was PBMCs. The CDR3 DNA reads TGTGCCAGCAGCCCCTATAGAGGGAGGGTTGGAAACACCATATATTTT. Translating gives CASSPYRGRVGNTIYF.